This T cell receptor beta chain was sequenced for a study of blood T cells in healthy people across ages. Donors each provided about 10 milliliters of peripheral blood. Points from the study as a whole: Older age went with lower TCR beta diversity per million T cells, in a roughly linear way.

To note about this clonotype: The antigen remains undetermined.

It was with a sample-barcoded 5' primer and a J-beta primer mix that a second PCR of about 7 to 12 cycles was run. Each cDNA was tagged by a template-switch adaptor containing 12 random nucleotides. TCRdb passed the 5' RACE reads through MiXCR, listing each CDR3 protein once. The sample holds about 1.5 million distinct CDR3 sequences, approximately 39% seen once. V dropped 8 bases and J dropped 2; count of bases not matched to a gene: 6. CDR1 is SNHLY and CDR2 is FYNNEI in the germline V gene. The CDR3 runs 14 residues. The chain couples TRBV2 to TRBJ1-1; TRBD1 matches at 9 bases. The sequence derives from a woman between 18 and 29 years old in good health. Material for sequencing was blood. The CDR3 region is CASGNRGRNTEAFF. For the CDR3, the DNA is TGTGCCAGCGGAAACAGGGGGCGCAACACTGAAGCTTTCTTT.